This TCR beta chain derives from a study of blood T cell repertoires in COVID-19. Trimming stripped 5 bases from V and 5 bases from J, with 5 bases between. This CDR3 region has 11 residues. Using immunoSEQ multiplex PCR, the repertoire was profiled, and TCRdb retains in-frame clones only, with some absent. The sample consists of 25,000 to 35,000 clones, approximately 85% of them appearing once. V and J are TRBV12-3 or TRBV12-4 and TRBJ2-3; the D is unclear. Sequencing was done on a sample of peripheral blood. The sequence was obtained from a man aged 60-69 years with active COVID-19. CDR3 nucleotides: TGTGCCAGCAGTGTACTAGATACGCAGTATTTT. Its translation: CASSVLDTQYF.